These 10 T cell receptor beta chains came from one sample sequenced in a study of lymphopenia after photon versus proton radiotherapy. The assay was immunoSEQ multiplex PCR, and TCRdb's table has in-frame clones only and misses some. The sample lists 150,000 to 200,000 clones, approximately 90% occurring once. This sample comprised peripheral blood, obtained from a patient treated with photon-based radiotherapy. The receptors derive from a man aged 45 to 65 with gastric cancer.

V and J are TRBV18 and TRBJ2-1; 8 nucleotides agree with TRBD2. Germline CDR1 and CDR2: KGHSH and LQKENI. The length of the CDR3 is 15 residues. The V gene end was trimmed by 2 bases and the J gene end by 8 bases; junction bases not matched to a gene: 8. The CDR3 loop reads CASSPRKREIYEQFF. CDR3 in DNA: TGTGCCAGCTCACCAAGGAAGCGGGAGATCTATGAGCAGTTCTTC.

The chain employs TRBV2 and TRBJ2-5; 9 bases match TRBD1. Per the germline V gene, CDR1 is SNHLY and CDR2 is FYNNEI. V lost 4 bases, J lost 0 bases, and 3 bases stayed unmatched. The CDR3 runs 15 residues. CDR3 protein: CASSAQGANQETQYF. The CDR3 DNA reads TGTGCCAGCAGTGCACAGGGGGCGAACCAAGAGACCCAGTACTTC. The full variable domain, in which reference TRBV2 and TRBJ2-5 provide the parts outside the CDR3, is EPEVTQTPSHQVTQMGQEVILRCVPISNHLYFYWYRQILGQKVEFLVSFYNNEISEKSEIFDDQFSVERPDGSNFTLKIRSTKLEDSAMYFCASSAQGANQETQYFGPGTRLLVL.

This clone has a handful of counts. The rearrangement joins TRBV16 to TRBJ1-1; D ambiguous. The V end was cut by 2 bases, the J end by 6 bases, with 13 bases between. The CDR3 length is 14 residues. Germline loops: CDR1 KGHSY, CDR2 FQNENV. The CDR3 bases are TGTGCCAGCAGCCAAGGGCGGGGAACGGCTGAAGCTTTCTTT. Amino acids: CASSQGRGTAEAFF. The whole variable domain, remainder taken from reference TRBV16 and TRBJ1-1, is GEEVAQTPKHLVRGEGQKAKLYCAPIKGHSYVFWYQQVLKNEFKFLISFQNENVFDETGMPKERFSAKCLPNSPCSLEIQATKLEDSAVYFCASSQGRGTAEAFFGQGTRLTVV.

This chain uses TRBV7-9 with TRBJ2-7; the match to TRBD2 covers 12 bases. This CDR3 comprises 14 residues. Per germline, CDR1 SEHNR and CDR2 FQNEAQ (reference sequence). The ends lost 3 bases at V and 4 bases at J; junction bases unmatched: 1. The DNA of the CDR3 is TGTGCCAGCAGCTTCCTAGCGGGAGGGTACGAGCAGTACTTC. It specifies CASSFLAGGYEQYF.

The chain is built from TRBV4-2 and TRBJ2-6; no firm D call. Germline assignment: CDR1 LGHNA and CDR2 YNFKEQ. CDR3 length: 15 amino acids. Trimming left V 0 bases short and J 2 bases short, with 5 bases between. CDR3 DNA: TGTGCCAGCAGCCAAGATCTAACTGGGGCCAACGTCCTGACTTTC. Amino acid sequence: CASSQDLTGANVLTF.

This clone appeared a few times. The chain joins TRBV4-1 to TRBJ1-5; no clear D. The V gene's germline CDR1 is MGHRA and CDR2 YSYEKL. The CDR3 totals 15 residues. V was pared by 2 bases and J by 6 bases, with 14 bases between. The CDR3 sequence is CASSQPWIPPQPQHF. DNA for the CDR3: TGCGCCAGCAGCCAACCTTGGATTCCGCCTCAGCCCCAGCATTTT.

The chain uses TRBV9 and TRBJ2-2; 10 nucleotides line up with TRBD2. The J segment lost 2 bases and the V segment lost 3 bases, leaving 4 bases of the junction unmatched. This CDR3 has 16 residues. Germline values: CDR1 SGDLS, CDR2 YYNGEE. This CDR3 is CASSARTSGNTGELFF. Written as DNA, the CDR3 is TGTGCCAGCAGCGCCCGGACTAGCGGTAACACCGGGGAGCTGTTTTTT.

This clone was recorded a few times. CDR3 amino acids: CASSFLGGPQFF. The DNA of the CDR3 is TGTGCCAGCAGCTTCCTAGGTGGGCCTCAGTTCTTC. This chain uses TRBV7-2 with TRBJ2-1, with D unclear. Germline CDR1 and CDR2: SGHTA and FQGNSA. V shed 3 bases and J shed 13 bases, with 13 bases lying between them. The CDR3 runs 12 residues.

This chain joins TRBV25-1 and TRBJ2-5, with TRBD2 matching 11 bases. The CDR3 consists of 16 residues. CDR1 and CDR2 from the germline V gene are MGHDK and SYGVNS. The V gene end was trimmed by 5 bases and the J gene end by 2 bases; junction bases not matched to a gene: 7. CDR3 DNA: TGTGCCAGCAGTTTAAGGACTAGCGGGCGGCAAGAGACCCAGTACTTC. It translates to CASSLRTSGRQETQYF.

The gene calls are TRBV28 and TRBJ2-2; D is uncertain. CDR3 length: 12 residues. Looked up from germline, CDR1 is MDHEN and CDR2 is SYDVKM. Trimming took off 4 bases at V and 1 base at J, with 1 base between the two ends. DNA of the CDR3: TGTGCCAGCAGTTGGAACACCGGGGAGCTGTTTTTT. It yields the protein CASSWNTGELFF.